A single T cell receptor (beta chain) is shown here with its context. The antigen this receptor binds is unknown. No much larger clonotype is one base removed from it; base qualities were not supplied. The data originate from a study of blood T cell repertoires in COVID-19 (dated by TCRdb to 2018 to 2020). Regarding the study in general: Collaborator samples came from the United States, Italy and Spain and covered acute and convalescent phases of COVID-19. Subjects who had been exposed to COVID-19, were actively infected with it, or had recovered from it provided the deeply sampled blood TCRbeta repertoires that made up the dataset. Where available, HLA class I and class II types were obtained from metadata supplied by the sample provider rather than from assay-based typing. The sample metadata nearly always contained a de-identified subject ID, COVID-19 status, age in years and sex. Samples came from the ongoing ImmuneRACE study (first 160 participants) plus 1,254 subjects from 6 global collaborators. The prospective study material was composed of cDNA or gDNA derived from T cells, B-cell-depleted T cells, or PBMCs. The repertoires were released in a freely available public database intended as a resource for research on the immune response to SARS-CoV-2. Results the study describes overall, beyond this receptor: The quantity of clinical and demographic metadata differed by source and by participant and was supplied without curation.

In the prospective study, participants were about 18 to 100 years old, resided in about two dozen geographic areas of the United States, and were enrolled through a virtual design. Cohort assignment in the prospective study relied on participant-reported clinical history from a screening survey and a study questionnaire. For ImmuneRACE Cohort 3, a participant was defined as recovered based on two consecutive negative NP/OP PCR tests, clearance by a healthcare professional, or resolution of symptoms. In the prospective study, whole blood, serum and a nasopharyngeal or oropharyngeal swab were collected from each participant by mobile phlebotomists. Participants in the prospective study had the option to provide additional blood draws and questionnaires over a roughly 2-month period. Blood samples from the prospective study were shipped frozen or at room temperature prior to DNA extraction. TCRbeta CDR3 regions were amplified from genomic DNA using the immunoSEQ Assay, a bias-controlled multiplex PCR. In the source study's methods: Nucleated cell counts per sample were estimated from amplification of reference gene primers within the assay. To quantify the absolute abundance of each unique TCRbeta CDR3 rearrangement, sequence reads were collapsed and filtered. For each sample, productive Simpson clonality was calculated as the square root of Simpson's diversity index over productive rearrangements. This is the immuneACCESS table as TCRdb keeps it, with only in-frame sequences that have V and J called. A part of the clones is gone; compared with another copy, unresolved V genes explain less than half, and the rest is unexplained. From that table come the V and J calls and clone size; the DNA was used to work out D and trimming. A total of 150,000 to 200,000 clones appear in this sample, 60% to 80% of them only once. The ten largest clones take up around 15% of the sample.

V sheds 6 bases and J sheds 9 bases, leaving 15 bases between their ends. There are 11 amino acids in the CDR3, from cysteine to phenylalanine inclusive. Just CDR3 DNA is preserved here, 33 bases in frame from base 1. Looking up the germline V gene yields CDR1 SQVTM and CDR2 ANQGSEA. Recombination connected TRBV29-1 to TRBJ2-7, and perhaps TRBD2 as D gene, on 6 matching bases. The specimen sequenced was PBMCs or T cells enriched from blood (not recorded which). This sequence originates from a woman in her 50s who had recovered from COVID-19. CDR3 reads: CSVGTAFAQYF. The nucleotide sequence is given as TGCAGCGTAGGGACTGCCTTTGCGCAGTACTTC.